This paragraph covers one TCR beta chain sequence. A read error is the likely source, as a far larger clone sits one nucleotide away. Different DNA sequences within this sample yield the same CDR3. This specimen belongs to a study of shared clonotypes between healthy human individuals. Whole-study context: The donor pool was made up of a couple of women and three men aged 18 to 49.

The CDR3 is made up of 12 amino acids. The germline V gene has CDR1 GTSNPN and CDR2 SVGIG (reference sequence). Every one of the donors was a Caucasian adult that lived in Nashville, Tennessee. Genomic DNA of unsorted samples came from 90 million to 95 million PBMCs. Unsorted PBMC samples were amplified in replicate PCRs containing about 0.3 ug DNA, roughly 30,000 T cell genomes. Libraries were prepared by immunoSEQ multiplex PCR; TCRdb keeps only in-frame clonotypes and omits some of them. Among about 470,000 clones, about 76% were seen once, and the ten largest hold about 12%. The sequence came from a woman in her thirties or forties in good health. Some clones in this sample may be carry-over from other donors' samples. V usage is TRBV30 and J usage is TRBJ2-3; a weak D match, TRBD2 (6 bases). The sample taken for sequencing was PBMCs. The CDR3 bases are TGTGCCTGGAGTACTAGCACAGATACGCAGTACTTT. It encodes CAWSTSTDTQYF.